This TCR beta chain emerged from a study of vaccination effects on CD4 cells after COVID-19. The culture ran for 10 to 11 days, and then CD4+ T cells were isolated. Participants received two doses of either the BNT162b2 or mRNA-1273 vaccine. The authors exchanged half the medium for IL-2 medium on days 3 and 7. Turning to this clone: Its antigen is unknown.

The V and J ends lost 4 bases and 8 bases respectively, with 16 bases between them. This CDR3 region has 14 residues. CDR1 and CDR2 (germline): SGHDT, YYEEEE. Repertoires were generated with immunoSEQ multiplex PCR, while TCRdb's copy carries only in-frame clones and drops some. Of about 73,000 clones in the sample, around 70% are singletons; the top ten hold about 2%. Study-level points and caveats: By a late point after vaccination, infection- and vaccine-induced clones had shrunk markedly through clonal contraction. Within healthy vaccinees, only 1 of 255 vaccine-induced clones displayed cross-reactivity with common cold coronaviruses. Early post-infection timepoints were absent, and convalescent patients were few.

This TCR was sampled from a human donor who received a COVID-19 vaccine. J is TRBJ1-5 and V is TRBV5-6; D is possibly TRBD1 (5 bases). The sequencing used CD4+ T cells from PBMCs cultured without peptide, collected after COVID-19 vaccination. This chain's CDR3 is CASSIRGRDKPQHF. CDR3 nucleotides: TGTGCCAGCAGCATACGGGGCCGGGATAAGCCCCAGCATTTT.